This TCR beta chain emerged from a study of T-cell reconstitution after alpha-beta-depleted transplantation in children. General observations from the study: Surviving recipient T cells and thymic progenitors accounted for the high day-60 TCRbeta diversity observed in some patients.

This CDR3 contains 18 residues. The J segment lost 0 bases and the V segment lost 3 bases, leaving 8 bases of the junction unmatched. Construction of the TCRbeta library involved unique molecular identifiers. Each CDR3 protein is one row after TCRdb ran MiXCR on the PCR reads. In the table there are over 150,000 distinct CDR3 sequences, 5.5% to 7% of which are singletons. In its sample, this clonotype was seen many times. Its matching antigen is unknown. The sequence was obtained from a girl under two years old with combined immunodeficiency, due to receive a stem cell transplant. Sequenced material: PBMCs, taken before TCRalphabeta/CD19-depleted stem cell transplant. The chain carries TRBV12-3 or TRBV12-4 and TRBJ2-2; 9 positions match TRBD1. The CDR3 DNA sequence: TGTGCCAGCAGTTTCTACAGGGGGCCCGGACCGAACACCGGGGAGCTGTTTTTT. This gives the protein CASSFYRGPGPNTGELFF.